This note documents a single T cell receptor beta chain sequence. Method: immunoSEQ multiplex PCR; TCRdb's copy keeps in-frame clones and lacks some. The sample holds over 120,000 clones, around 85% seen once. The data are from a study of blood T cell repertoires in COVID-19. Study details: The United States, Italy and Spain supplied acute and convalescent COVID-19 samples.

CDR3 length: 13 residues. Trimming took 3 bases from V and 3 from J, leaving 9 bases between them. Germline V CDR1 and CDR2: KGHSH, LQKENI. Ages ranged from about 18 to 89 years, with residence in about 24 US areas. Self-reported history from a screening survey and questionnaire set each donor's cohort. Sequencing was done on a sample of PBMCs or T cells enriched from blood (not recorded which). This sequence originates from a man between 50 and 59 years old who had recovered from COVID-19. V gene TRBV18 combines with J gene TRBJ2-7, with D unclear. The CDR3 region is CASSPSPGYEQYF. CDR3 sequence (DNA): TGTGCCAGCTCACCTTCACCCGGCTACGAGCAGTACTTC.